The source of this T cell receptor beta chain is a study of cytomegalovirus exposure and HLA in healthy donors. Study overall: From HLA-typed donors, an early data release held about 92 million unique TCRs.

CDR3 size: 13 residues. CDR1 is SEHNR and CDR2 is FQNEAQ in the germline V gene (reference sequence). Study results and caveats: Reports indicate that TCR beta sequences accurately predicted the HLA-A and HLA-B alleles of most subjects. According to an earlier analysis, most TCR beta V segments yielded productive rearrangements about 90% or about 30% of the time.

To note about this clone: Its specificity is not known.

The PCR ran on 60 Vbeta and 13 Jbeta primers. Original methodology: An analysis that came later counted some 85 million unique TCR beta chains, 10 million to 12 million shared. TCRdb keeps only in-frame clones here, not all; method: immunoSEQ multiplex PCR. V and J calls and clone size follow that table, whereas D and trimming were derived from the DNA. The sample yields some 150,000 clones, about 72% seen once. V and J are TRBV7-9 and TRBJ2-5, with D possibly TRBD1 on 5 matching bases. The J call may be mistaken, given a closer DNA end match to TRBJ2-7. The receptor comes from a male donor in good health and CMV-seronegative. The sequencing input was PBMCs. The CDR3 here is CASSLTASYEQYF. The CDR3, as DNA: TGTGCCAGCAGCTTGACAGCTTCCTACGAGCAGTACTTC.